This T cell receptor beta chain was captured by sequencing in a study of T cell responses to AZD1222 COVID-19 vaccine. Study-level points and caveats: Donors were chiefly white British, with a greater number of females, and clonal diversity was perhaps underestimated. The number of AZD1222 recipients seropositive at baseline was only five to seven.

Germline loops: CDR1 LGHDT, CDR2 YNNKEL (reference sequence). The CDR3 runs 13 residues. V lost 2 bases to trimming and J lost 8 bases, with 12 bases between them. As concerns this clone: Its specificity is not known.

Sequencing was performed with immunoSEQ multiplex PCR; in TCRdb, only in-frame clones are kept and a portion is missing. The sample holds tens of thousands of clones; about 89% are singletons and the top ten take about 41%. The V gene is TRBV3-1 (or the pseudogene TRBV3-2), the J gene TRBJ1-2; D remains unclear. The specimen was peripheral blood, collected on day 0 of AZD1222 vaccination. The clonotype comes from an adult in good health. The CDR3: CASSQSALGGYTF. CDR3 nucleotides: TGTGCCAGCAGCCAATCCGCTTTGGGGGGCTACACCTTC.